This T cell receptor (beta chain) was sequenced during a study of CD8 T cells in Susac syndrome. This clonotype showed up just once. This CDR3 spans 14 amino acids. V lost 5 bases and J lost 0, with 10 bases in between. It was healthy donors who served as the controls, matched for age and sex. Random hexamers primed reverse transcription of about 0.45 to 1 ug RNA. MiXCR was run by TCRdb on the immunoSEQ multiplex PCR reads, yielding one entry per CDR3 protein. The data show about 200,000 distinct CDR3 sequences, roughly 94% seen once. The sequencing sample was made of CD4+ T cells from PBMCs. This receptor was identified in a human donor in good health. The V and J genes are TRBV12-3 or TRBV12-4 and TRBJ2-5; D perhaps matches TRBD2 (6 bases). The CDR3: CASSPRGNQETQYF. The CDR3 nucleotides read TGTGCCAGCAGTCCTCGGGGGAACCAAGAGACCCAGTACTTC.